The 5 T cell receptor beta chains in this list originate from one sample, sequenced in a study of T cells in Graves' hyperthyroidism and ophthalmopathy. RNA transcripts provided the source from which TCR beta CDR3 regions were amplified. The TCR CDR3 first-round RT-PCR relied on the HTBI primer set. MiXCR, run by TCRdb on the multiplex PCR reads, gives a single entry per CDR3 protein. Counted here are fewer than 650,000 distinct CDR3 sequences, around 13% occurring once; the ten biggest clones make up 5.8%. The sample was blood. The source of these receptors is a woman in her twenties or thirties with Graves' hyperthyroidism that later progressed to Graves' ophthalmopathy.

The rearrangement links TRBV6-5 to TRBJ2-2, with 7 nucleotides matching TRBD2. Per germline, CDR1 MNHEY and CDR2 SVGAGI. The length of the CDR3 is 15 residues. The ends lost 0 bases at V and 6 bases at J; junction bases unmatched: 4. CDR3 sequence: CASSYSSGGAGELFF. The CDR3 region has the DNA TGTGCCAGCAGTTACTCCTCGGGGGGAGCCGGGGAGCTGTTTTTT.

This clonotype was found many times. The V and J genes are TRBV30 and TRBJ2-1; tentatively, D is TRBD1 (6 bases). The CDR3 is made up of 11 amino acids. Germline CDR1 GTSNPN, CDR2 SVGIG (reference sequence). Here the CDR3 DNA reads TGTGCACAGAGGGGGTACAATGAGCAGTTCTTC. Amino acid sequence: CAQRGYNEQFF.

V and J are TRBV28 and TRBJ1-2, with 9 nucleotides matching TRBD1. This CDR3 is 14 amino acids long. V lost 6 bases to trimming and J lost 3 bases; unmatched junction nucleotides: 5. CDR1 and CDR2 (germline): MDHEN, SYDVKM. CDR3 nucleotides: TGTGCCAGCAGGACAGGGGGAGGGGACTATGGCTACACCTTC. Translation gives CASRTGGGDYGYTF.

This clonotype showed up many times. V and J are TRBV10-3 and TRBJ1-5; D ambiguous. Germline V gives CDR1 ENHRY, CDR2 SYGVKD. V was shortened by 5 bases and J by 2 bases, with 13 bases between the two germline ends. CDR3 length: 15 residues. CDR3 loop: CAISPALGGNQPQHF. CDR3 DNA sequence: TGTGCCATCAGTCCAGCGCTGGGTGGCAATCAGCCCCAGCATTTT.

There are many counts of this clonotype. DNA for the CDR3: TGTGCCAGTAGTATCCGATCGGCAGATCCTAACTATGGCTACACCTTC. Encoded protein: CASSIRSADPNYGYTF. This rearrangement joins TRBV19 to TRBJ1-2, with D unresolved. CDR1 is LNHDA and CDR2 is SQIVND in the germline V gene (reference sequence). V was cut by 3 bases and J by 0 bases, with 14 bases left in between. This CDR3 contains 16 residues.